Presented here are 18 T cell receptor beta chains from one specimen sequenced in a study of tumor-infiltrating lymphocytes in primary liver carcinoma. Joint extraction of RNA and DNA used roughly 18-34 mg of bulk tissue that was unsorted. Researchers generated TCR beta cDNA from approximately 0.55 ug of total RNA, relying on a constant-region primer. Each TCR beta library was derived from three nested multiplex PCR rounds that employed slightly modified ARM-PCR. Two initial PCR rounds of around 10 cycles each paired TRBV1-TRBV30 forward primers with a C-beta reverse primer. TCRdb processed the multiplex PCR reads anew with MiXCR; each CDR3 protein has one entry. Found here are 70,000 to 95,000 distinct CDR3 sequences, almost 70% of them singletons; the top ten hold approximately 30%. Sequencing used liver tumor tissue from sampling region 4. Subset noted: tumor region T4, right-lateral pole. The receptors originated from a man aged 35 to 55 with primary liver carcinoma and hepatitis B virus infection.

As regards this clonotype: No conserved phenylalanine or tryptophan is present at the end of the CDR3, so a read error is the likely explanation. J is TRBJ2-2 and V is TRBV11-2, with D perhaps assigned TRBD1 or TRBD2 (5 bases each). The CDR3 length is 17 residues. The V gene's germline CDR1 is SGHAT and CDR2 FQNNGV. CDR3 DNA: TGTGCTAGCAGCTTTGATCGGGGCAGGGTCGGCACCGGGGAGCTGTTTATT. Its translation is CASSFDRGRVGTGELFI.

With regard to this clonotype: A read error may produce the germline difference seen at one junction end. This chain connects TRBV4-1 to TRBJ2-7; D gene uncertain. Germline V gene lookup returns CDR1 MGHRA and CDR2 YSYEKL. The CDR3 length is 13 residues. CDR3 protein: CASSHLLAYEEYF. The CDR3 bases are TGTGCCAGCAGCCATCTTCTTGCCTACGAGGAGTATTTC.

Notes on this clonotype: Sequence at one end of the junction differs from germline and may be a read error. The rearrangement joins TRBV29-1 to TRBJ2-3; D is perhaps TRBD1 (5 bases). The CDR3 is 13 residues long. The germline gives CDR1 SQVTM, CDR2 ANQGSEA. CDR3 residues: CSIKTVGTDTQYF. The DNA for the CDR3 is TGTAGCATTAAGACAGTGGGTACAGATACGCAGTATTTT.

This clonotype has just one count. Lacking the conserved final phenylalanine or tryptophan, this CDR3 likely reflects a read error. The chain recombines TRBV12-3 or TRBV12-4 with TRBJ2-1; D may be TRBD1 or TRBD2 (5 bases each). There are 14 residues in the CDR3. The V gene lost 9 bases and the J gene lost 6 bases, with 18 bases spanning the gap. CDR3 DNA: TGTGCCAGTACTTCACGTCAGAGGGGCAATGAGCAGTTCTTA. It codes for CASTSRQRGNEQFL.

In its sample, this clonotype was seen a few times. Because the CDR3's place on the DNA is in doubt, the DNA is left out and the CDR3 is given as listed by TCRdb. The chain recombines TRBV11-2 with TRBJ2-3; the table's D call, TRBD1, has no DNA check behind it. 15 amino acids form the CDR3, both terminal residues included. The germline CDR1 and CDR2 sequences are SGHAT and FQNNGV. The CDR3: CASSWGGGATDTQYF.

This clonotype showed up many times. This chain links TRBV24-1 with TRBJ2-4; D is perhaps TRBD1 or TRBD2 (6 bases each). Germline CDR1 and CDR2: KGHDR and SFDVKD. Trimming took off 4 bases at V and 3 bases at J, with 12 bases between the two ends. The CDR3 is made up of 15 amino acids. The CDR3 region has the DNA TGTGCCACCAGTGACCCTAGGGGGGACAAAAACATTCAGTACTTC. Amino acids: CATSDPRGDKNIQYF.

This rearrangement joins TRBV10-3 to TRBJ2-1; 8 nucleotides agree with TRBD2. Germline V gene lookup returns CDR1 ENHRY and CDR2 SYGVKD. The CDR3 runs 15 residues. J was trimmed by 5 bases and V by 5 bases; bases with no gene match: 8. The CDR3 DNA reads as TGTGCCATCAGTAACTCGCGGGAGGTTGACAATGAGCAGTTCTTC. This sequence encodes CAISNSREVDNEQFF.

This clonotype came up many times. CDR3 sequence reads: CASSQLGETSGSYEQYF. The CDR3 DNA reads as TGCGCCAGCAGCCAACTGGGAGAAACTAGCGGGAGCTACGAGCAGTACTTC. The chain has TRBV4-1 and TRBJ2-7, with 11 bases identical to TRBD2. V was pared by 2 bases and J by 3 bases, with 9 bases of the junction left unmatched. The CDR3 runs to 17 residues. Looked up from germline, CDR1 is MGHRA and CDR2 is YSYEKL.

On this clonotype: It is likely a read error, because the conserved phenylalanine at the end of the CDR3 is missing. Because the CDR3's place on the DNA is in doubt, the DNA is left out and the CDR3 is given as listed by TCRdb. The V gene is TRBV11-2, the J gene TRBJ2-3; the table's D call of TRBD2 was not tested on the DNA. The CDR3 is 16 amino acids long, termini counted. Germline V gene lookup returns CDR1 SGHAT and CDR2 FQNNGV. CDR3 residues: CASSLEELVWTDTLYL.

This clonotype was seen only a few times. This may arise from a read error, as a much more abundant clone is one base away. The chain employs TRBV7-8 and TRBJ2-2; the D is unclear. Germline-derived CDR1 and CDR2 are SGHVS and FQNEAQ. The CDR3 spans 12 residues. CDR3 nucleotide sequence: TGTACCAGCAGTTCAAACACCGGGGAGCTGTTTTTT. This sequence encodes CTSSSNTGELFF.

Concerning this clonotype: A junction boundary mismatches the germline segment, possibly from a read error. The chain recombines TRBV4-1 with TRBJ2-7, with D uncertain. The CDR3 totals 11 residues. CDR1 MGHRA and CDR2 YSYEKL come from the germline V gene. CDR3 coding DNA: TGTGCCAGCAGCAATTACTACGGGCAGTACTTC. As protein: CASSNYYGQYF.

For this clonotype: The CDR3 does not close with the conserved phenylalanine or tryptophan, likely indicating a read error. The V gene is TRBV29-1, the J gene TRBJ2-1, with 9 bases matching TRBD2. Germline lookup yields CDR1 SQVTM and CDR2 ANQGSEA. The CDR3 is 14 amino acids. V was clipped by 6 bases and J by 3 bases; unmatched bases: 6. CDR3 in DNA: TGCAGCGTCCCTAGCGGGGTGCTCTACAATGAGCAGTTCTTA. Amino acid sequence: CSVPSGVLYNEQFL.

This clonotype was seen ten or more times. V gene TRBV28 combines with J gene TRBJ2-3; perhaps TRBD2 as D (5 bases). CDR1 and CDR2 (germline): MDHEN, SYDVKM. Trimming pared 5 bases from V and 4 bases from J, leaving 7 bases between. The CDR3 totals 12 residues. The CDR3 region has the DNA TGTGCCAGCAGTCTCGGGGCAGATACGCAGTATTTT. This codes for CASSLGADTQYF. Full variable domain (missing parts from reference TRBV28 and TRBJ2-3): DVKVTQSSRYLVKRTGEKVFLECVQDMDHENMFWYRQDPGLGLRLIYFSYDVKMKEKGDIPEGYSVSREKKERFSLILESASTNQTSMYLCASSLGADTQYFGPGTRLTVL.

This clonotype has at least ten counts. The rearrangement joins TRBV29-1 to TRBJ2-7, with a weak D call TRBD2 (7 bases). The V end was cut by 0 bases, the J end by 3 bases, with 9 bases between. Germline V lookup: CDR1 SQVTM, CDR2 ANQGSEA. This CDR3 region has 13 residues. The CDR3: CSVEDGGLYEQYF. The CDR3 DNA sequence: TGCAGCGTTGAAGACGGGGGGCTCTACGAGCAGTACTTC.

On this clonotype: Possible read error: a much larger clone is one base away. The chain uses TRBV12-3 or TRBV12-4 and TRBJ2-7; 11 positions agree with TRBD2. The length of the CDR3 is 15 residues. V shed 4 bases, J shed 6 bases, and the junction held 8 bases outside the gene matches. CDR3 region: CASSSQLAGACEQYF. In DNA form, the CDR3 reads TGTGCCAGCAGTTCCCAACTAGCGGGAGCGTGCGAGCAGTACTTC.

This clonotype was counted a few times. V and J are TRBV24-1 and TRBJ2-3, with D maybe TRBD1 (6 bases). Trimming took off 8 bases at V and 3 bases at J, with 11 bases between the two ends. The CDR3 is 13 amino acids. Germline CDR1 KGHDR, CDR2 SFDVKD. In DNA form, the CDR3 reads TGTGCCACCAACCATCAGGGGACAGATACGCAGTATTTT. Protein: CATNHQGTDTQYF.

Comments on this clonotype: The conserved phenylalanine or tryptophan normally closing the CDR3 is absent here, so this likely arose from a read error. The chain joins TRBV6-2 or TRBV6-3 to TRBJ1-1; TRBD1 might be the D (6 bases). The germline gives CDR1 MNHEY, CDR2 SVGEGT. V was trimmed by 2 bases and J by 10 bases, leaving 20 bases between them. This CDR3 is built from 15 residues. The DNA of the CDR3 is TGTGCCAGCAGTTACCAGAACAGGGAAACTACTCGAGCTTTCATT. Its protein is CASSYQNRETTRAFI.

V is TRBV11-2 and J is TRBJ2-7; D might be TRBD1 (5 bases). This CDR3 is built from 14 residues. CDR1 is SGHAT and CDR2 is FQNNGV in the germline V gene. V was clipped by 10 bases and J by 2 bases, with 18 bases between them. The CDR3: CANDLTDRAYEQYF. Here the CDR3 DNA reads TGTGCCAACGACTTAACCGACAGAGCCTACGAGCAGTACTTC.